This T cell receptor beta chain is from a study of blood T cell repertoires in COVID-19. The CDR3 runs 14 residues. CDR1 is SEHNR and CDR2 is FQNEAQ in the germline V gene (reference sequence). V lost 1 base, J lost 4 bases, and 8 bases lay in between. Repertoires were generated with immunoSEQ multiplex PCR, while TCRdb's copy carries only in-frame clones and drops some. In the table there are about 210,000 clones, approximately 80% of which are singletons. The sequence was obtained from a man aged 35 to 55 who had recovered from COVID-19. Sequencing used PBMCs or T cells enriched from blood (not recorded which). This rearrangement joins TRBV7-9 to TRBJ1-5, with D uncertain. CDR3 in amino acids: CASSLGDKNQPQHF. In DNA form, the CDR3 reads TGTGCCAGCAGCTTAGGTGACAAGAATCAGCCCCAGCATTTT.